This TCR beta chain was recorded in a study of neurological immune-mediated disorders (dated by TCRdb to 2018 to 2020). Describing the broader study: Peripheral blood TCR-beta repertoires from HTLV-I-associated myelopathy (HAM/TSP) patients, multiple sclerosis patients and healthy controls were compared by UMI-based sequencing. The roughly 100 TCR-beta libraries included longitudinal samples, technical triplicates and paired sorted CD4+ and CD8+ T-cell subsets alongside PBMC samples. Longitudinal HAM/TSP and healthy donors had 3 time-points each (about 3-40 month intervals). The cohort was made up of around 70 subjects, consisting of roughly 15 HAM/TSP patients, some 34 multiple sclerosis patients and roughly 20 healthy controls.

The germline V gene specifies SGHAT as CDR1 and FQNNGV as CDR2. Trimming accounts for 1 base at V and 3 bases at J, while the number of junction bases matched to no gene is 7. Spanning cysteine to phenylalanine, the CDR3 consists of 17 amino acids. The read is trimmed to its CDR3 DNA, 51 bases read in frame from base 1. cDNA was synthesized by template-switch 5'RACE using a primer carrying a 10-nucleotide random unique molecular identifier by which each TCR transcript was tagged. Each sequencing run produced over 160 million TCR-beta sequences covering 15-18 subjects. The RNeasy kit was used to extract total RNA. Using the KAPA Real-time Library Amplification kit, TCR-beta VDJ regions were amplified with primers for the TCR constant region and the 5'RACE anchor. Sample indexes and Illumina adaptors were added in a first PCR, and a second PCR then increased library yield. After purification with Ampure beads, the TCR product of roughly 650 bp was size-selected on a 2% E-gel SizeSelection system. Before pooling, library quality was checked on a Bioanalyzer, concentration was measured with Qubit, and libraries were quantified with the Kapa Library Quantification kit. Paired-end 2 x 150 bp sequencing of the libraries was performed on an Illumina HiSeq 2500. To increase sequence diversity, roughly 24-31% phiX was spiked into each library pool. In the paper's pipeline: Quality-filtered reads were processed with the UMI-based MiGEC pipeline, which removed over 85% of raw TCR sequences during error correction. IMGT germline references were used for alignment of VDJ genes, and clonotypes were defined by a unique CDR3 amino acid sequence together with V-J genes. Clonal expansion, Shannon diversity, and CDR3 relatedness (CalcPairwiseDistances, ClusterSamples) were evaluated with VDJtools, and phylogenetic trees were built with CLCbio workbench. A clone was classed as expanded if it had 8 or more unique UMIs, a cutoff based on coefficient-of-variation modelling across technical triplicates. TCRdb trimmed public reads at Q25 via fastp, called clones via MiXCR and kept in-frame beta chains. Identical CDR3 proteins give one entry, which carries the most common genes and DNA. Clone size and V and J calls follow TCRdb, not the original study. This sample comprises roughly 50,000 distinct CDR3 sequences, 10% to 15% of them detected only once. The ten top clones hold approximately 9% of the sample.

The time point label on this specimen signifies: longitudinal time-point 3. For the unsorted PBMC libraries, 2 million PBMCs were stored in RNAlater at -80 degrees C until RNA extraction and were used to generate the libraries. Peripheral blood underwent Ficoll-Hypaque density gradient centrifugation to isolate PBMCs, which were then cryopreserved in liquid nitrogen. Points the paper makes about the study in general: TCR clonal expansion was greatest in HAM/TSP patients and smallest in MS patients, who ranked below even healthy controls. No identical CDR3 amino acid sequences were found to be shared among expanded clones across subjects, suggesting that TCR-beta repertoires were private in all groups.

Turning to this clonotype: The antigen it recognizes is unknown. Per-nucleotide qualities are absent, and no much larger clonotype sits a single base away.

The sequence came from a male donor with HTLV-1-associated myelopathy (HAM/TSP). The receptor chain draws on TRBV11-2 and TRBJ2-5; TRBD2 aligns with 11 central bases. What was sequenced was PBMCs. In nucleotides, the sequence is TGTGCCAGCAGCTTAGCCCTGACACTAGCGGGGGAAGAGACCCAGTACTTC. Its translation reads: CASSLALTLAGEETQYF. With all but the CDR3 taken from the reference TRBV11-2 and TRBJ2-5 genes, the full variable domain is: EAGVAQSPRYKIIEKRQSVAFWCNPISGHATLYWYQQILGQGPKLLIQFQNNGVVDDSQLPKDRFSAERLKGVDSTLKIQPAKLEDSAVYLCASSLALTLAGEETQYFGPGTRLLVL.